This T cell receptor (beta chain) was obtained from a study of T cell responses to AZD1222 COVID-19 vaccine. The germline CDR1 and CDR2 sequences are LNHDA and SQIVND (reference sequence). The CDR3 sequence is 16 residues long. Between the trimmed V and J ends, which lost 5 bases and 0 bases, there was a span of 16 bases. To note about this clone: Its specificity is unknown.

Second doses were pooled across both intervals (about 4 or about 12 weeks). Clones were sequenced by immunoSEQ multiplex PCR, and TCRdb holds only the in-frame ones, with some missing. This sample has roughly 140,000 clones; 90% occur once, and the top ten carry approximately 1.6%. Study-wide findings and caveats: Spike-specific TCR breadth and depth grew following two AZD1222 doses.

The V gene is TRBV19, the J gene TRBJ1-1; D may be TRBD1 (5 bases). The clonotype comes from an adult who received the AZD1222 COVID-19 vaccine. The material sequenced was peripheral blood, taken 28 days after the second AZD1222 dose. Here the CDR3 reads CASSHPGRRMNTEAFF. CDR3 sequence (DNA): TGTGCCAGTAGTCACCCGGGACGAAGAATGAACACTGAAGCTTTCTTT. The full variable domain, its missing parts supplied by reference TRBV19 and TRBJ1-1, is DGGITQSPKYLFRKEGQNVTLSCEQNLNHDAMYWYRQDPGQGLRLIYYSQIVNDFQKGDIAEGYSVSREKKESFPLTVTSAQKNPTAFYLCASSHPGRRMNTEAFFGQGTRLTVV.